A single T cell receptor (beta chain) is shown here with its context. This receptor's antigen is unknown. Base qualities are missing; no much larger clone stands one base away. From each donor, a single peripheral blood sample of about 120 mL on average was drawn into heparinised tubes. Using a panel that included CD45RO, CCR7, CD25, CD127, CD95 and CD27, naive, central memory, regulatory and stem cell-like memory CD4+ T cells were sorted on a BD FACSAria II. Purity was above 95% for every sorted population. PBMCs were separated immediately by Lymphoprep density gradient centrifugation and were stained directly, without being cultured. To minimize batch effects, samples were stained and sorted in pairs, one healthy donor with one patient per experiment. This record comes from a study of beta chain features in type 1 diabetes (dated by TCRdb to 2016 to 2019). Regarding the complete study: Mean age, gender distribution, total cell number and subset yield did not differ between patients and healthy donors. A total of approximately 99,000,000 sorted cells were examined across all samples, and RNA yield correlated strongly with the number of cells per subset. Regulatory and stem cell-like memory subsets were isolated from only 8 patients and about eight healthy donors, whereas naive and central memory subsets came from all 30 or so donors. The study compared TCRB repertoires of sorted circulating CD4+ T cell subsets between recently diagnosed type 1 diabetes patients and matched healthy donors. Broad study findings and their caveats: A moderate but significant shortening of TCRB CDR3 length was observed in type 1 diabetes patients in all four CD4+ subsets. Naive, central memory and regulatory TCRB repertoires appeared to be more alike among patients than among healthy donors. Because small numbers of individuals were included in the HLA sub-analyses, any influence of HLA type on TCRB rearrangement was left unresolved. PCR might favor shorter templates, but patient and control samples were amplified and corrected together, so any skew would affect both groups equally. Patients with type 1 diabetes made fewer insertions and deleted more nucleotides at VDJ recombination sites, implying thymic rearrangement abnormalities. Because cDNA rather than genomic DNA was sequenced, highly expressing activated cells could have been over-represented, although no difference in activation and CD3 levels was found between groups.

The entire amount of isolated RNA was reverse transcribed using the High Capacity cDNA Reverse Transcription Kit, so the sequenced TCRB transcripts were expressed ones. Deep immunoSEQ sequencing was applied to naive, central memory and regulatory T cell samples, giving an average of about 3.6 million total reads per sample. Sorted cells were lysed in RLT buffer, and RNA was extracted using DNase-treated RNeasy Micro or Mini kits according to cell number. Each cell subset was processed separately to prevent cross-contamination, with patient and healthy donor samples processed together. TCRB sequences were amplified from cDNA with the immunoSEQ multiplex PCR, producing 87-bp fragments spanning the CDR3 region. Sequencing of the amplicons was performed on the Illumina HiSeq platform. The original pipeline was this. Synthetic template baselines were used to correct PCR bias computationally, reads within Hamming distance 2 were collapsed together, and singletons that could not be merged were discarded. Reads were aligned against IMGT so that V, D and J genes, CDR3 length and insertions or deletions at six rearrangement sites could be assigned. Within each subset, clonotype counts were normalized to sorted cell number, after which true diversity and Gini coefficients were computed with the tcR R package. The overlap coefficient, calculated on TCRB nucleotide sequences, was used to measure repertoire sharing. Out-of-frame TCRB sequences from naive cells were analyzed as a proxy for the pre-selection repertoire. Held by TCRdb, this immuneACCESS table contains in-frame sequences only and omits some clones. Under half of the omission traces to an unresolved V gene where checked; the cause of the rest is unknown. That table furnishes V, J and clone size, whereas the DNA furnished D and trimming. For this sample there are nearly 700,000 clones; roughly an eighth appear just once. In total, the top ten clones hold less than 0.025% of the sample.

The CDR3 spans 15 residues, from the cysteine through the phenylalanine. Just the 45-base CDR3 DNA is kept, in frame starting at base 1. V drops 3 bases and J drops 6 bases, leaving 17 bases in between. From the germline V gene (reference sequence), CDR1 is LNHDA and CDR2 is SQIVND. Sequences were obtained from naive CD4+ T cells from blood. The cell subset or site label on this specimen signifies: true naive CD4+ T cells. This receptor was identified in a man aged 18 to 35 with type 1 diabetes. The sequence links TRBV19 to TRBJ1-2; D gene: possibly TRBD1, on 5 matching bases. DNA sequence: TGTGCCAGTAGTATTTATGTAGGGACTCCTGATGGCTACACCTTC. Its protein reads: CASSIYVGTPDGYTF. The variable domain in full, with residues beyond the CDR3 obtained from the reference TRBV19 and TRBJ1-2 genes, is DGGITQSPKYLFRKEGQNVTLSCEQNLNHDAMYWYRQDPGQGLRLIYYSQIVNDFQKGDIAEGYSVSREKKESFPLTVTSAQKNPTAFYLCASSIYVGTPDGYTFGSGTRLTVV.